This T cell receptor beta chain emerged from a study of cytomegalovirus exposure and HLA in healthy donors. Study outcomes and limitations: Versus the roughly 690-donor mean, an Asian-associated ancestry cluster reportedly showed fewer N-insertions in a later analysis.

To note about this clone: Its antigen is still unknown.

V was pared by 3 bases and J by 4 bases, with 4 bases of the junction left unmatched. There are 16 residues in the CDR3. Germline V lookup: CDR1 KGHSH, CDR2 LQKENI. Vbeta (60) and Jbeta (13) primers were used in the PCR. This table comes from immunoSEQ multiplex PCR, and its TCRdb copy is limited to in-frame clones, with some not included. Among roughly 100,000 clones, 70% to 80% were seen once, and the ten largest hold 8% to 10%. This TCR was recovered from a male donor in good health and CMV-seropositive. The chain has TRBV18 and TRBJ2-2; 11 nucleotides line up with TRBD2. Sequenced: PBMCs. DNA for the CDR3: TGTGCCAGCTCACCTACTAGCGGGAGTACCACCGGGGAGCTGTTTTTT. It codes for CASSPTSGSTTGELFF.